This entry is about one T cell receptor (beta chain). This specimen belongs to a study of T-cell memory formation after mild COVID-19. CDR1 SGHVS and CDR2 FQNEAQ come from the germline V gene. This CDR3 has 13 amino acids. Trimming cost V 0 bases and J 6 bases, with 9 bases left between them. Libraries for TCRalpha and TCRbeta carried sample barcodes and unique molecular identifiers via 5'RACE. TCRdb reanalysed the 5' RACE reads using MiXCR and keeps one entry per CDR3 protein. There are a few hundred thousand distinct CDR3 sequences in the sample; 25% to 30% occur only once, and around an eighth lies in the top ten.

This receptor was obtained from an adult woman who had mild COVID-19 (a few samples of this study predate the infection). Cell type and time point are not known. The sample was PBMCs or a T cell subset sorted from them (not recorded which). The V call is TRBV7-8, the J call TRBJ2-7; no clear D gene. The CDR3 DNA reads as TGTGCCAGCAGCTTAGCGCTCAGGCTCGAGCAGTACTTC. Residues: CASSLALRLEQYF.